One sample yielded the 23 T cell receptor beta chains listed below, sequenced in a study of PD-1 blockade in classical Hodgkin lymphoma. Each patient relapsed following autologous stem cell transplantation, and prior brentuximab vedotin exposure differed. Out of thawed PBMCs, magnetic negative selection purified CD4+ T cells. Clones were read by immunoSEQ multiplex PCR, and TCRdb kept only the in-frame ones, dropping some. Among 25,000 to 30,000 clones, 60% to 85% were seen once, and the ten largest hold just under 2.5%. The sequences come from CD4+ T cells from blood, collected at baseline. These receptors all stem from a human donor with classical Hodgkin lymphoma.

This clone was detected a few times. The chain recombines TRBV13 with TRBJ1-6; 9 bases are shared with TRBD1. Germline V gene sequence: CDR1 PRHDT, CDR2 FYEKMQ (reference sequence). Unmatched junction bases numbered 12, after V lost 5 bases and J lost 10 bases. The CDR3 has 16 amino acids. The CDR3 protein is CASSIHLNRGQSPLHF. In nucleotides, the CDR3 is TGTGCCAGCAGCATTCATCTGAACAGGGGGCAGTCACCCCTCCACTTT. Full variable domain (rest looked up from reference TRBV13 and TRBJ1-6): AAGVIQSPRHLIKEKRETATLKCYPIPRHDTVYWYQQGPGQDPQFLISFYEKMQSDKGSIPDRFSAQQFSDYHSELNMSSLELGDSALYFCASSIHLNRGQSPLHFGNGTRLTVT.

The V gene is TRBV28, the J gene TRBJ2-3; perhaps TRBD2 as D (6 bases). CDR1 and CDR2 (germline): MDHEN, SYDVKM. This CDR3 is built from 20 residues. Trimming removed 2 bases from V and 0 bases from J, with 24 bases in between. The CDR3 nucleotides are TGTGCCAGCAGTTTAGGGGCTAGCGCCGAAACGCGAATTAGCACAGATACGCAGTATTTT. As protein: CASSLGASAETRISTDTQYF.

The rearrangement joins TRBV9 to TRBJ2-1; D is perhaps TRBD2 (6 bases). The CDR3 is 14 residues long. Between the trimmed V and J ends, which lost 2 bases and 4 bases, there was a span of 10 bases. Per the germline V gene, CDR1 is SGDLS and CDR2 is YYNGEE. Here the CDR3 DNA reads TGTGCCAGCAGCGTGGGGGGTGATTACAATGAGCAGTTCTTC. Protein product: CASSVGGDYNEQFF.

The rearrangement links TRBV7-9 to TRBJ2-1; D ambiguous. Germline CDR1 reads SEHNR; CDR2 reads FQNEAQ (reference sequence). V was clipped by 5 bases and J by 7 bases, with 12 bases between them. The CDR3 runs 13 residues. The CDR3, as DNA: TGTGCCAGCAGCCTTGACGGCACTAATGAGCAGTTCTTC. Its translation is CASSLDGTNEQFF.

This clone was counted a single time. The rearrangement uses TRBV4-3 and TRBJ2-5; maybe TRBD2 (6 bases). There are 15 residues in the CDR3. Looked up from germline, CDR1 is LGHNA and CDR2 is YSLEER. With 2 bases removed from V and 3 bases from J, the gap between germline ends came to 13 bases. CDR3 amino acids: CASSQLGLPEETQYF. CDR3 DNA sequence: TGCGCCAGCAGCCAATTGGGACTCCCTGAAGAGACCCAGTACTTC.

This CDR3 reads CASSAREQFF. CDR3 DNA sequence: TGTGCCAGCAGCGCCCGCGAGCAGTTCTTC. The V call is TRBV7-9, the J call TRBJ2-1, with D unclear. CDR3 length: 10 amino acids. V shed 5 bases and J shed 10 bases, with 6 bases lying between them. The germline V gene encodes CDR1 SEHNR and CDR2 FQNEAQ (reference sequence).

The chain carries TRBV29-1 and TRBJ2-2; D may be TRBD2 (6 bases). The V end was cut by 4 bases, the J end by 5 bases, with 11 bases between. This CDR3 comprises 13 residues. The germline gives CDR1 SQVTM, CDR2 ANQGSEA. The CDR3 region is CSVARAGTGELFF. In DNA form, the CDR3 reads TGCAGCGTTGCCAGAGCGGGTACCGGGGAGCTGTTTTTT.

CDR3 nucleotide sequence: TGTGCCAGTAGTCTGACCGGCGACAATCAGCCCCAGCATTTT. Protein product: CASSLTGDNQPQHF. J is TRBJ1-5 and V is TRBV19; no reliable D call. The CDR3 spans 14 residues. Deletions cut 5 bases from V and 3 bases from J, with 11 bases between. CDR1 LNHDA and CDR2 SQIVND come from the germline V gene (reference sequence).

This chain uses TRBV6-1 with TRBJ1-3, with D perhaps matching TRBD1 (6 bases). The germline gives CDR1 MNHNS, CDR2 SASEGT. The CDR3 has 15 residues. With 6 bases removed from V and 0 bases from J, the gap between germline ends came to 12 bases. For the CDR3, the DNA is TGTGCCAGCAGCGCGACAGGCCCCTCTGGAAACACCATATATTTT. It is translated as CASSATGPSGNTIYF.

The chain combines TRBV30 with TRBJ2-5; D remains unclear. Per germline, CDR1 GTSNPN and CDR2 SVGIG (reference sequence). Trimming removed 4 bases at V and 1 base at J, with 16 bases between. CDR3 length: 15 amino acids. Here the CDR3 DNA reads TGTGCCTGGACCCTAGGGAACACCCCCCAAGAGACCCAGTACTTC. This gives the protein CAWTLGNTPQETQYF.

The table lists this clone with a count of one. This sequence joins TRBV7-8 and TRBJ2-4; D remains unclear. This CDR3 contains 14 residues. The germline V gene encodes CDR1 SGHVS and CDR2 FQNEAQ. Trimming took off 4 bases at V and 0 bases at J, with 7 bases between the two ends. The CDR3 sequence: CASSSYLAKNIQYF. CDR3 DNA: TGTGCCAGCAGCTCCTACTTAGCCAAAAACATTCAGTACTTC.

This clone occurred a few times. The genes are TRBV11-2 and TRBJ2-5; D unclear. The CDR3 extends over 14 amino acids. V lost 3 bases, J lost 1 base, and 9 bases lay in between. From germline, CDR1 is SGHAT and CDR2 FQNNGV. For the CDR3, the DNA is TGTGCCAGCAGCTTGGTAGTAAGCCAAGAGACCCAGTACTTC. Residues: CASSLVVSQETQYF.

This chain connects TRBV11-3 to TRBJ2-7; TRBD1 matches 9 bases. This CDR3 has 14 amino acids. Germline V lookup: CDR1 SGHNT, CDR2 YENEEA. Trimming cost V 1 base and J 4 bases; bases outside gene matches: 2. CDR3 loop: CASSLVGTGYEQYF. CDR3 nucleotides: TGTGCCAGCAGCTTAGTAGGGACAGGGTACGAGCAGTACTTC.

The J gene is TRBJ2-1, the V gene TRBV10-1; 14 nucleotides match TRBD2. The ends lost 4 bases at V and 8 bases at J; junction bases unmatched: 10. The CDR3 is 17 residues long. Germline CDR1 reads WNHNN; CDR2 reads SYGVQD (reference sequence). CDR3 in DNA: TGCGCCAGCAGTGGGAGGACTAGCGGGGGGCCCTCGGATGAGCAGTTCTTC. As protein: CASSGRTSGGPSDEQFF.

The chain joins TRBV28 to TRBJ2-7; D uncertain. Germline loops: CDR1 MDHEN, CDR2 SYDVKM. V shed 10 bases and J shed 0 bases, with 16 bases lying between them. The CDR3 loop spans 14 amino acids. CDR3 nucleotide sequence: TGTGCCACCAACGGACCGCCGAGCTCCTACGAGCAGTACTTC. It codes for CATNGPPSSYEQYF. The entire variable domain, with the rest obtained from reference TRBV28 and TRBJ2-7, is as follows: DVKVTQSSRYLVKRTGEKVFLECVQDMDHENMFWYRQDPGLGLRLIYFSYDVKMKEKGDIPEGYSVSREKKERFSLILESASTNQTSMYLCATNGPPSSYEQYFGPGTRLTVT.

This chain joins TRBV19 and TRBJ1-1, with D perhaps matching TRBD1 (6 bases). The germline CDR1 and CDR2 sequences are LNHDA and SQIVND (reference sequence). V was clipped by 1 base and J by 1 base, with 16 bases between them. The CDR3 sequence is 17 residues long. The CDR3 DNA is TGTGCCAGTAGTATAGGAGCCCGACAGGCGCCGAACACTGAAGCTTTCTTT. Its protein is CASSIGARQAPNTEAFF.

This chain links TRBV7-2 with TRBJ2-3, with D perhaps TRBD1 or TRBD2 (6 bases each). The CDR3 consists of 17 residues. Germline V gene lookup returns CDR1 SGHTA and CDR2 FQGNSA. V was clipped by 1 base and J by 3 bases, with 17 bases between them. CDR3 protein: CASSLVRRGAPTDTQYF. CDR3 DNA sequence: TGTGCCAGCAGCTTAGTTCGTAGGGGGGCCCCAACAGATACGCAGTATTTT.

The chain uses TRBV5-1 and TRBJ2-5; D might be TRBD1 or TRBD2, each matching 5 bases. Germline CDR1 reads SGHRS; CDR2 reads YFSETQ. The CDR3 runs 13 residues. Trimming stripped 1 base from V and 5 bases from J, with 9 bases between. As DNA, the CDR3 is TGCGCCAGCAGCTTGCTCGGGGCGGAGACCCAGTACTTC. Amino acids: CASSLLGAETQYF.

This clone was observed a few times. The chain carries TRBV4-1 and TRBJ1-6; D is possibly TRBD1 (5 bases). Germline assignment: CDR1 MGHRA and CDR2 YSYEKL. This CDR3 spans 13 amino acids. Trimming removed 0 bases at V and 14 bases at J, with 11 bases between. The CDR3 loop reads CASSQDWTTTLHF. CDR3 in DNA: TGCGCCAGCAGCCAAGATTGGACAACCACCCTCCACTTT.

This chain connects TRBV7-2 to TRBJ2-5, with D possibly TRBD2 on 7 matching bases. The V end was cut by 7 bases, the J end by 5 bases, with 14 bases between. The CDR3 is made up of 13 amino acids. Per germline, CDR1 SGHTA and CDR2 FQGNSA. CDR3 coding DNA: TGTGCCAGCAAAACGGGGGGCGGGGAGACCCAGTACTTC. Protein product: CASKTGGGETQYF.

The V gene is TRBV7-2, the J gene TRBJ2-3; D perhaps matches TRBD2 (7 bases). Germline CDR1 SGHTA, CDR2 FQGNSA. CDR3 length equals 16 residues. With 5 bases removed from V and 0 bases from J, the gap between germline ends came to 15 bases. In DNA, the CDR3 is TGTGCCAGCAGCCGGAGAGGGGGGGATAGCACAGATACGCAGTATTTT. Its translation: CASSRRGGDSTDTQYF. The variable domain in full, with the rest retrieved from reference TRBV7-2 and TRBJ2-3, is GAGVSQSPSNKVTEKGKDVELRCDPISGHTALYWYRQSLGQGLEFLIYFQGNSAPDKSGLPSDRFSAERTGGSVSTLTIQRTQQEDSAVYLCASSRRGGDSTDTQYFGPGTRLTVL.

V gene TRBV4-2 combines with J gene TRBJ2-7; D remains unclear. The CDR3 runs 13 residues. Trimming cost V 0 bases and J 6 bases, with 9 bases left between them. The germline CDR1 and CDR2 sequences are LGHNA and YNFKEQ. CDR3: CASSQDSLREQYF. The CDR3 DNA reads TGTGCCAGCAGCCAAGACAGTCTCCGCGAGCAGTACTTC.

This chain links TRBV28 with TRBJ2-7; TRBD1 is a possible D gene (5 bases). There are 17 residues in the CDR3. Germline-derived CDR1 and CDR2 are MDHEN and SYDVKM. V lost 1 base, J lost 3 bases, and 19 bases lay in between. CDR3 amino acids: CASSLLDPGHYYYEQYF. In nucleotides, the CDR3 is TGTGCCAGCAGTTTATTGGATCCCGGACATTACTACTACGAGCAGTACTTC. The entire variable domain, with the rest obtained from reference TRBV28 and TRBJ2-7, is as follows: DVKVTQSSRYLVKRTGEKVFLECVQDMDHENMFWYRQDPGLGLRLIYFSYDVKMKEKGDIPEGYSVSREKKERFSLILESASTNQTSMYLCASSLLDPGHYYYEQYFGPGTRLTVT.